Listed below are T cell receptor beta chains from one sample, sequenced in a study of beta chain features in type 1 diabetes. Sequencing used immunoSEQ multiplex PCR; TCRdb keeps in-frame clones, though not all of them. The sample carries 250,000 to 300,000 clones, roughly an eighth recorded once. The sample comprised naive CD4+ T cells from blood. Source of these receptors: a man aged 25 to 45 with type 1 diabetes. Both conserved end residues are part of each CDR3. The D gene is left open where the match is weak. Some rows mark clone size as missing; the rest say once, few, many or name a class of expanded clone.

J	V	size	D	DNA	CDR3
TRBJ2-5	TRBV6-5	.	TRBD2	TGTGCCAGCAGTCGGACTAGCCGAGAGACCCAGTACTTC	CASSRTSRETQYF
TRBJ2-1	TRBV7-8	.	TRBD2	TGTGCCAGCAGCTTAGGACGACTAGCGGACAATGAGCAGTTCTTC	CASSLGRLADNEQFF
TRBJ2-3	TRBV5-1	.	.	TGCGCCAGCGTCATGGGCCCCATGCTCAACACAGATACGCAGTATTTT	CASVMGPMLNTDTQYF
TRBJ1-2	TRBV5-4	.	.	TGTGCCAGCAGCCCAGGCAGATCCTACTATGGCTACACCTTC	CASSPGRSYYGYTF
TRBJ1-2	TRBV4-2	few	TRBD1	TGTGCCAGCAGCCAAGTCTTACAGGGGAGAGCTAACTATGGCTACACCTTC	CASSQVLQGRANYGYTF
TRBJ2-3	TRBV7-9	few	TRBD2	TGTGCCAGCAGCTCGAGTCGCTTTAGCGGGTACTACACAGATACGCAGTATTTT	CASSSSRFSGYYTDTQYF
TRBJ1-5	TRBV30	.	TRBD1	TGTGCCTGGGGACAGGGGTATGATCAGCCCCAGCATTTT	CAWGQGYDQPQHF
TRBJ2-5	TRBV15	few	.	TGTGCCACCAGCAGAGATGGACGTCGGACACAAGAGACCCAGTACTTC	CATSRDGRRTQETQYF
TRBJ2-1	TRBV28	few	.	TGTGCCAGCAGTTTGGCCGGCAGGGCAAATGAGCAGTTCTTC	CASSLAGRANEQFF
TRBJ2-1	TRBV5-4	.	TRBD2	TGTGCCAGCAGCTTTAAAGGAGCGGGAGCCTATGAGCAGTTCTTC	CASSFKGAGAYEQFF
TRBJ1-4	TRBV6-5	few	TRBD1	TGTGCCAGCAGTCACGACAGGGGTATTGAAAAACTGTTTTTT	CASSHDRGIEKLFF
TRBJ1-2	TRBV28	few	.	TGTGCCAGCACCCGGGACACAAACTATGGCTACACCTTC	CASTRDTNYGYTF
TRBJ1-3	TRBV7-9	.	.	TGTGCCAGCAGAGGTCGGGTCCCAGGAAACACCATATATTTT	CASRGRVPGNTIYF
TRBJ2-5	TRBV5-6	few	TRBD2	TGTGCCAGTAGATCCGGGACTAGCGACCAAGAGACCCAGTACTTC	CASRSGTSDQETQYF
TRBJ2-1	TRBV5-1	few	.	TGCGCCAGCAGCCCGGGAATACTTAGCCCCTACAATGAGCAGTTCTTC	CASSPGILSPYNEQFF
TRBJ2-1	TRBV7-7	.	.	TGTGCCAGCAGCTTAGCCCCCAGTGGGAGGCTGAACAATGAGCAGTTCTTC	CASSLAPSGRLNNEQFF
TRBJ2-5	TRBV5-1	once	TRBD1	TGCGCCAGCAGCTCCCTCGGGACAGGGAGTCAAGAGACCCAGTACTTC	CASSSLGTGSQETQYF
TRBJ2-7	TRBV18	.	TRBD2	TGTGCCAGCTCACCACCGCTAGCGGGGTCCTACGAGCAGTACTTC	CASSPPLAGSYEQYF
TRBJ1-5	TRBV27	few	.	TGTGCCAGCAGTTCGAGGAGGGGCAGCAGCAATCAGCCCCAGCATTTT	CASSSRRGSSNQPQHF
TRBJ2-7	TRBV20-1	.	.	TGCAGTGCTAAACAGTCCTACGAGCAGTACTTC	CSAKQSYEQYF
TRBJ1-2	TRBV18	few	.	TGTGCCAGCTCACCTTCGGGGGGCGACGGCTATGGCTACACCTTC	CASSPSGGDGYGYTF
TRBJ2-7	TRBV5-1	.	.	TGCGCCAGCAGCTTGACCGGGACCTACGAGCAGTACTTC	CASSLTGTYEQYF
TRBJ1-3	TRBV9	.	.	TGTGCCAGCAGCGTAGAGTTCGGGGGAATCGCCGGAAACACCATATATTTT	CASSVEFGGIAGNTIYF
TRBJ2-5	TRBV7-9	.	TRBD2	TGTGCCAGCAGCTTATCCAGCGGGAGCTACCAAGAGACCCAGTACTTC	CASSLSSGSYQETQYF
TRBJ1-2	TRBV5-1	.	.	TGCGCCAGCGGCCCCGGGAGGGCCGAGCACTATGGCTACACCTTC	CASGPGRAEHYGYTF
TRBJ2-5	TRBV29-1	.	.	TGCAGCGTACAACAGAGCCAACAAGAGACCCAGTACTTC	CSVQQSQQETQYF
TRBJ2-5	TRBV5-1	few	.	TGCGCCAGCAGCGGCGGGACGGCCGGTCAGACCCAGTACTTC	CASSGGTAGQTQYF
TRBJ2-7	TRBV4-3	.	TRBD2	TGCGCCAGCAGCCAAGTTATCGCGGGAGGCGAGCAGTACTTC	CASSQVIAGGEQYF
TRBJ2-7	TRBV9	.	.	TGTGCCAGCAGCGCCCCAGGGGCCTACGAGCAGTACTTC	CASSAPGAYEQYF
TRBJ1-2	TRBV29-1	.	TRBD1	TGCAGCGTTGGGGGGACAGGGGTGATTGGCTACACCTTC	CSVGGTGVIGYTF
TRBJ2-1	TRBV7-9	.	.	TGTGCCAGCATCCCTTTAGGTTCGGCTAGCAGAGACAATGAGCAGTTCTTC	CASIPLGSASRDNEQFF
TRBJ2-7	TRBV9	few	TRBD2	TGTGCCAGCAGCGTAGGCGGACTAGCGGGAGTCTACGAGCAGTACTTC	CASSVGGLAGVYEQYF
TRBJ2-1	TRBV11-2	.	.	TGTGCCAGCAGCTCCTCTCGCCCCTATCACAATGAGCAGTTCTTC	CASSSSRPYHNEQFF
TRBJ2-7	TRBV7-9	few	TRBD1	TGTGCCAGCAGCCCCGGGACAGCCGCTCTCAGCGTGCAGTACTTC	CASSPGTAALSVQYF
TRBJ2-1	TRBV5-1	few	.	TGCGCCAGCAGCTTGGTCGACTTCAATGAGCAGTTCTTC	CASSLVDFNEQFF
TRBJ1-2	TRBV28	.	.	TGTGCCAGCAGTCCCCGGCAGGTCTATGGCTACACCTTC	CASSPRQVYGYTF
TRBJ2-1	TRBV23-1	many	.	TGCGCCGGCAGTCCCCGCTCCTACAATGAGCAGTTCTTC	CAGSPRSYNEQFF
TRBJ2-1	TRBV29-1	few	.	TGCAGCGCCTCCCGGGCCAGGGAACCTGAGCAGTTCTTC	CSASRAREPEQFF
TRBJ2-5	TRBV15	.	TRBD2	TGTGCCACCAGCAGCCCGGGACTAGCGAGGGAGACCCAGTACTTC	CATSSPGLARETQYF
TRBJ1-1	TRBV25-1	.	.	TGTGCCAGCAGTAAACAGGGAACGGGCGCTGAAGCTTTCTTT	CASSKQGTGAEAFF
TRBJ2-6	TRBV7-9	.	.	TGTGCCAGCAGCTTCGTCCGGGACAACTCTGGGGCCAACGTCCTGACTTTC	CASSFVRDNSGANVLTF
TRBJ2-5	TRBV28	few	.	TGTGCCAGCAGTCCATACTCTCAGGGGACCCAAGAGACCCAGTACTTC	CASSPYSQGTQETQYF
TRBJ2-3	TRBV11-3	.	TRBD2	TGTGCCAGCGGTGGCGGGAGCGGGACAGATACGCAGTATTTT	CASGGGSGTDTQYF
TRBJ1-5	TRBV29-1	.	.	TGCAGCGTTGGAGCAGGGTTCAATCAGCCCCAGCATTTT	CSVGAGFNQPQHF
TRBJ2-7	TRBV4-3	few	.	TGCGCCAGCAGCCAAGAAGTCTTTAGCTACGAGCAGTACTTC	CASSQEVFSYEQYF
TRBJ2-5	TRBV5-6	few	.	TGTGCCAGCAGCTCACAAGAGACCCAGTACTTC	CASSSQETQYF
TRBJ2-7	TRBV4-1	.	.	TGCGCCAGCAGCCAGTCCGGGACATCGAGCTCCTACGAGCAGTACTTC	CASSQSGTSSSYEQYF